The clone carrying this TCR beta chain was seen repeatedly, ten times or more. Its antigen is as yet unknown. Germline assignment: CDR1 MDHEN and CDR2 SYDVKM. The V end lost 1 base, the J end lost 11 bases, and 12 bases lay between the germline ends. CDR3 length equals 14 residues. The data derive from a study of T cell repertoires in cytomegalovirus infection. TCRdb ran MiXCR on the reads and lists one entry per CDR3 protein. The data show about 180,000 distinct CDR3 sequences, about 18% seen once. Points from the study as a whole: HLA-C-restricted, CMV-specific TCR beta clonotypes were dominant ex vivo.

V gene TRBV28 combines with J gene TRBJ1-6; weak D call: TRBD1 (5 bases). The sample consisted of CD8+ T cells from PBMCs. The clonotype originates from a human donor in good health (CMV status not recorded). Some clones in this sample may be carry-over from other donors' samples. CDR3: CASSLYGTRTPLHF. Written as DNA, the CDR3 is TGTGCCAGCAGTTTATACGGGACGAGGACACCCCTCCACTTT. The whole variable domain, remainder taken from reference TRBV28 and TRBJ1-6, is DVKVTQSSRYLVKRTGEKVFLECVQDMDHENMFWYRQDPGLGLRLIYFSYDVKMKEKGDIPEGYSVSREKKERFSLILESASTNQTSMYLCASSLYGTRTPLHFGNGTRLTVT.